This T cell receptor beta chain was sequenced during a study of T-cell reconstitution after alpha-beta-depleted transplantation in children. This sample's TCRbeta library carried unique molecular identifier barcodes. TCRdb itself ran the PCR reads through MiXCR, one entry per CDR3 protein. Of 200,000 to 250,000 distinct CDR3 sequences in the sample, 9% to 10% were seen once. This clonotype was observed at least ten times. The CDR3 has 14 residues. After removal of 4 bases from V and 5 bases from J, the junction contained 5 bases not matched to a gene. Germline CDR1 SGHRS, CDR2 YFSETQ. This sample comprised PBMCs from the stem cell graft donor, obtained from the stem cell graft. The V call is TRBV5-1, the J call TRBJ2-7; 11 nucleotides agree with TRBD1. The sequence was collected from a human donor who donated a stem cell graft to a child with SCID. The CDR3 loop is CASSLVDRGHEQYF. The CDR3, as DNA: TGCGCCAGCAGCCTTGTGGACAGGGGGCACGAGCAGTACTTC.